The clone carrying this T cell receptor beta chain showed up just once. Its antigen is currently unknown. The data were produced by immunoSEQ multiplex PCR, yet TCRdb's version contains in-frame clones alone and is incomplete. The table includes about 22,000 clones, roughly 75% detected once. These data originate in a study of vaccination effects on CD4 cells after COVID-19. Overall study context: It was two doses of either the BNT162b2 or mRNA-1273 vaccine that participants received.

The ends were cut back, 0 bases at V and 5 bases at J, with 14 bases in the middle. The CDR3 length is 16 residues. The V gene's germline CDR1 is SGHRS and CDR2 YFSETQ. ViraFEST expansion of antigen-specific CD4+ T cells with viral peptide pools preceded sequencing. Culture lasted about 10 days before CD4+ T cell isolation. Vaccinees lacked prior SARS-CoV-2 infection and tested negative for nucleocapsid antibodies. This chain links TRBV5-1 with TRBJ1-4, with D unclear. The clonotype originates from a human donor who received a COVID-19 vaccine. The sample consisted of CD4+ T cells from PBMCs cultured with HCoV-NL63 spike peptides, taken before COVID-19 vaccination. The CDR3 DNA is TGCGCCAGCAGCTTGGCCGGACCTGATGAAAATGAAAAACTGTTTTTT. Encoded protein: CASSLAGPDENEKLFF.